Presented here are 27 T cell receptor beta chains from one specimen sequenced in a study of T cell repertoires in cytomegalovirus infection. Antigens of these TCRs are unknown. A single record per CDR3 protein comes from TCRdb applying MiXCR to the reads. The sample carries 20,000 to 25,000 distinct CDR3 sequences, around 43% recorded once. The specimen comprised CD8+ T cells from cultured PBMCs, sampled from culture after CMV antigen stimulation. These receptors all come from a human donor in good health (CMV status not recorded). Some clones in this sample may be carry-over from other donors' samples.

The J gene is TRBJ1-1, the V gene TRBV12-3 or TRBV12-4; D may be TRBD1 (5 bases). The CDR3 sequence is 12 residues long. The V gene lost 6 bases and the J gene lost 7 bases, with 12 bases spanning the gap. CDR3 region: CASRTGGGEAFF. The CDR3 coding sequence is TGTGCCAGCAGGACTGGCGGGGGTGAAGCTTTCTTT.

As concerns this clonotype: The junction does not match germline at one end; this may be a read error. V and J are TRBV27 and TRBJ1-2; 7 positions match TRBD1. The CDR3 consists of 15 residues. Germline values: CDR1 MNHEY, CDR2 SMNVEV (reference sequence). CDR3 in amino acids: CASKNGTALHYGYAF. The CDR3 DNA reads as TGTGCCAGCAAGAACGGGACAGCCCTTCACTATGGCTACGCCTTC.

V usage is TRBV9 and J usage is TRBJ2-3; TRBD2 matches 9 bases. The J segment lost 0 bases and the V segment lost 4 bases, leaving 9 bases of the junction unmatched. The CDR3 runs 17 residues. The germline V gene encodes CDR1 SGDLS and CDR2 YYNGEE. CDR3 DNA sequence: TGTGCCAGCAGCTATAGCGGGGGCCGTTCCAGCACAGATACGCAGTATTTT. It yields the protein CASSYSGGRSSTDTQYF.

This chain links TRBV6-1 with TRBJ2-1; the match to TRBD1 covers 7 bases. J gave up 10 bases and V 6 bases, and 12 bases lay outside the gene matches. Germline V CDR1 and CDR2: MNHNS, SASEGT. The CDR3 contains 14 residues. CDR3 sequence: CASSIAPDRAEQFF. DNA of the CDR3: TGTGCCAGCAGCATCGCCCCCGACAGGGCCGAGCAGTTCTTC.

The V call is TRBV15, the J call TRBJ2-7; 10 nucleotides agree with TRBD1. V dropped 0 bases and J dropped 4; count of bases not matched to a gene: 12. This CDR3 contains 18 residues. Germline V CDR1 and CDR2: LNHNV, YYDKDF (reference sequence). DNA for the CDR3: TGTGCCACCAGCAGAGATTTACCGGGACAGGGGTTAATTTACGAGCAGTACTTC. Its translation is CATSRDLPGQGLIYEQYF.

This chain uses TRBV4-3 with TRBJ2-2; 12 bases are shared with TRBD1. The CDR3 is made up of 20 amino acids. V was clipped by 1 base and J by 7 bases; unmatched bases: 16. The germline CDR1 and CDR2 sequences are LGHNA and YSLEER. As DNA, the CDR3 is TGCGCCAGCAGCCAAGGTGCCCCCCGTCCGGGACAGGGGGCTGGCGGGGAGCTGTTTTTT. It translates to CASSQGAPRPGQGAGGELFF.

About this clonotype: This may stem from a read error, because a much larger clone lies one nucleotide away. No conserved phenylalanine or tryptophan ends this CDR3, so it is likely a read error. V and J are TRBV7-1 and TRBJ1-5; D call uncertain. TRBV7-1 falls under the ORF class, with uncertain function. CDR3 length: 13 residues. V lost 1 base and J 7 bases, leaving 8 bases between the germline ends. Written as DNA, the CDR3 is TGTGCCAGCAGCTCAGGGGGTGGGCAGCCCCAGCATATT. Its protein is CASSSGGGQPQHI.

This clonotype occurred a few times. V is TRBV6-5 and J is TRBJ2-3; a weak D match, TRBD2 (6 bases). V gave up 10 bases and J gave up 6 bases, with 26 bases separating them. CDR3 length: 16 amino acids. CDR1 is MNHEY, CDR2 SVGAGI, per germline. In DNA form, the CDR3 reads TGTGCCACACACACACCGGGGGACCCCAGAAGGGATACGCAGTATTTT. Amino acids: CATHTPGDPRRDTQYF.

The sample holds a few counts of this clonotype. J is TRBJ1-5 and V is TRBV7-9, with D uncertain. Trimming shortened V by 5 bases and J by 5 bases, and 13 bases separated the two germline ends. CDR3 length equals 14 residues. Germline V gene data show CDR1 as SEHNR and CDR2 as FQNEAQ (reference sequence). CDR3 coding DNA: TGTGCCAGCAGCCCAGCAGGAAAGCATCAGCCCCAGCATTTT. This sequence encodes CASSPAGKHQPQHF.

This clonotype was observed a few times. This chain uses TRBV7-2 with TRBJ1-1, with a weak D call TRBD1 (5 bases). Germline CDR1 and CDR2: SGHTA and FQGNSA. The V end was cut by 1 base, the J end by 1 base, with 13 bases between. CDR3 size: 16 residues. The CDR3 loop is CASSLGRRGRNTEAFF. The CDR3 DNA sequence: TGTGCCAGCAGCTTAGGAAGGAGGGGAAGGAACACTGAAGCTTTCTTT.

The rearrangement links TRBV6-5 to TRBJ1-1; 8 bases are a match to TRBD1. The CDR3 consists of 17 residues. The germline V gene encodes CDR1 MNHEY and CDR2 SVGAGI. The J segment lost 0 bases and the V segment lost 2 bases, leaving 8 bases of the junction unmatched. The CDR3 loop reads CASSYRGQVTMNTEAFF. DNA of the CDR3: TGTGCCAGCAGTTACAGGGGACAGGTGACCATGAACACTGAAGCTTTCTTT.

The V and J genes are TRBV6-5 and TRBJ1-1; D remains unclear. The V end was cut by 7 bases, the J end by 4 bases, with 13 bases between. The CDR3 contains 13 residues. Germline CDR1 reads MNHEY; CDR2 reads SVGAGI. In nucleotides, the CDR3 is TGTGCCAGCACCAAAGGAGCCGTCACTGAAGCTTTCTTT. Its translation is CASTKGAVTEAFF.

This clonotype was detected only a few times. The genes are TRBV4-1 and TRBJ2-1; perhaps TRBD1 as D (6 bases). This CDR3 contains 15 residues. Trimming cost V 4 bases and J 0 bases, with 10 bases left between them. In germline, CDR1 is MGHRA, CDR2 YSYEKL. The CDR3 is CASSPDRSSYNEQFF. DNA of the CDR3: TGCGCCAGCAGCCCTGACAGGAGCTCCTACAATGAGCAGTTCTTC.

The gene calls are TRBV12-3 or TRBV12-4 and TRBJ1-2, with D possibly TRBD1 on 5 matching bases. There are 13 residues in the CDR3. Trimming took off 6 bases at V and 1 base at J, with 9 bases between the two ends. CDR3 coding DNA: TGTGCCAGCAGCCTGACAGTTAACTATGGCTACACCTTC. It specifies CASSLTVNYGYTF.

The chain links TRBV6-5 to TRBJ1-1; the D is unclear. CDR3 size: 15 residues. The germline V and J ends were trimmed by 6 bases and 8 bases, with 22 bases remaining between them. CDR1 and CDR2 from the germline V gene are MNHEY and SVGAGI. The DNA of the CDR3 is TGTGCCAGCAGCCTCCCCGGTGTCCGCAGCGGGGAAGCTTTCTTT. Protein product: CASSLPGVRSGEAFF.

The chain carries TRBV12-3 or TRBV12-4 and TRBJ1-2, with a weak D call TRBD1 (5 bases). The CDR3 runs 14 residues. Trimming shortened V by 8 bases and J by 0 bases, and 13 bases separated the two germline ends. The CDR3 loop is CASSGPDANYGYTF. CDR3 bases: TGTGCCAGCTCGGGACCGGATGCTAACTATGGCTACACCTTC.

The chain is built from TRBV7-2 and TRBJ1-4; 9 positions agree with TRBD1. J was trimmed by 0 bases and V by 4 bases; bases with no gene match: 9. The germline CDR1 and CDR2 sequences are SGHTA and FQGNSA. The CDR3 runs to 18 residues. The CDR3 bases are TGTGCCAGCAGCTCTGGACAGGGGCGATCTGCAACTAATGAAAAACTGTTTTTT. Translating it yields CASSSGQGRSATNEKLFF.

The CDR3 protein is CASLNQGLNTEAFF. CDR3 coding DNA: TGTGCCAGCCTCAATCAGGGATTGAACACTGAAGCTTTCTTT. The chain recombines TRBV19 with TRBJ1-1, with a tentative D call TRBD1 (5 bases). The CDR3 extends over 14 amino acids. Germline CDR1 reads LNHDA; CDR2 reads SQIVND (reference sequence). The germline V and J ends were trimmed by 9 bases and 0 bases, with 14 bases remaining between them.

In this sample, this clonotype turned up a few times. This chain joins TRBV7-2 and TRBJ2-2; 16 bases fit TRBD2. Germline V lookup: CDR1 SGHTA, CDR2 FQGNSA. The J segment lost 7 bases and the V segment lost 2 bases, leaving 7 bases of the junction unmatched. The CDR3 loop spans 18 amino acids. CDR3 nucleotides: TGTGCCAGCAGCTTACCGGGACTAGCGGGGGGGCCGGGCGGGGAGCTGTTTTTT. Its protein product is CASSLPGLAGGPGGELFF.

This clonotype occurred many times. V usage is TRBV12-3 or TRBV12-4 and J usage is TRBJ2-3; no definite D call. This CDR3 has 13 residues. The CDR3 DNA is TGTGCTTGGTCCTCCGCCCCGACAGATACGCAGTATTTT. It yields the protein CAWSSAPTDTQYF.

The chain has TRBV4-2 and TRBJ1-1, with 7 bases identical to TRBD1. Germline trimming cut 0 bases from V and 0 bases from J; bases unmatched to any gene: 7. This CDR3 spans 17 amino acids. The germline V gene encodes CDR1 LGHNA and CDR2 YNFKEQ. The CDR3 here is CASSQDGTTGMNTEAFF. CDR3 sequence (DNA): TGTGCCAGCAGCCAAGATGGTACGACAGGGATGAACACTGAAGCTTTCTTT.

This clonotype was seen many times. The chain couples TRBV7-9 to TRBJ2-7; 8 bases agree with TRBD2. J gave up 0 bases and V 5 bases, and 9 bases lay outside the gene matches. Per germline, CDR1 SEHNR and CDR2 FQNEAQ (reference sequence). This CDR3 region has 16 residues. This CDR3 reads CASSNRTSGSSYEQYF. CDR3 DNA: TGTGCCAGCAGCAACAGGACAAGCGGGAGCTCCTACGAGCAGTACTTC.

J is TRBJ1-5 and V is TRBV12-3 or TRBV12-4; D remains ambiguous. Trimming removed 3 bases at V and 3 bases at J, with 9 bases between. CDR3 length: 14 residues. The CDR3 DNA follows: TGTGCCAGCAGTTTTCACATTGACAATCAGCCCCAGCATTTT. It encodes CASSFHIDNQPQHF.

The chain recombines TRBV7-3 with TRBJ2-3; the match to TRBD2 covers 14 bases. CDR3 length: 16 residues. Germline CDR1 and CDR2: SGHTA and FQGTGA. V lost 5 bases, J lost 4 bases, and 5 bases stayed unmatched. The CDR3 sequence is CASSRLAGGLSDTQYF. CDR3 DNA sequence: TGTGCCAGCAGCCGACTAGCGGGGGGGCTCTCAGATACGCAGTATTTT.

This clonotype was recorded at least ten times. J is TRBJ2-6 and V is TRBV7-3; TRBD1 or TRBD2 may be the D gene (5 bases each). Trimming removed 1 base at V and 4 bases at J, with 14 bases between. The CDR3 loop spans 17 amino acids. The germline V gene has CDR1 SGHTA and CDR2 FQGTGA. The CDR3 nucleotides read TGTGCCAGCAGCTTAAGAGGACACGGGGCCGGGGCCAACGTCCTGACTTTC. This gives the protein CASSLRGHGAGANVLTF.

This chain joins TRBV4-1 and TRBJ2-3; TRBD2 might be the D (5 bases). The length of the CDR3 is 12 residues. The V end lost 5 bases, the J end lost 9 bases, and 12 bases lay between the germline ends. CDR1 is MGHRA, CDR2 YSYEKL, per germline. Here the CDR3 DNA reads TGCGCCAGCAGCTCCCTCCCGGGAACGCAGTATTTT. Its protein is CASSSLPGTQYF.

This clonotype was counted between two and nine times. The V and J genes are TRBV11-2 and TRBJ1-1, with a tentative D call TRBD1 (5 bases). Trimming left V 7 bases short and J 2 bases short, with 8 bases between. There are 12 residues in the CDR3. Germline loops: CDR1 SGHAT, CDR2 FQNNGV. In nucleotides, the CDR3 is TGTGCCAGCAAGACAGTTAACACTGAAGCTTTCTTT. Amino acids: CASKTVNTEAFF.